This TCR beta chain was sequenced for a study of shared clonotypes between healthy human individuals. The sequencing of unsorted PBMC DNA took place on ten immunoSEQ deep assay plates. The assay was immunoSEQ multiplex PCR, and TCRdb's table has in-frame clones only and misses some. The sample carries roughly 500,000 clones, 75% to 85% recorded once. Study-level points and caveats: Only a few donors were included, so the genetic and exposure-history diversity represented was limited.

The CDR3 runs to 13 residues. Per the germline V gene, CDR1 is WSHSY and CDR2 is SAAADI. V shed 6 bases, J shed 7 bases, and the junction held 8 bases outside the gene matches. This clone was picked up a small number of times. Antigen: not known. J is TRBJ2-5 and V is TRBV10-2, with 7 bases lining up with TRBD2. The sequence came from a woman in her 40s in good health. Some clones in this sample may be carry-over from other donors' samples. Sequencing input: PBMCs. CDR3 sequence (DNA): TGCGCCAGCAGAGGTAGCTCGGGAGGGACCCAGTACTTC. Protein product: CASRGSSGGTQYF.